Presented here are 21 T cell receptor beta chains from one specimen sequenced in a study of control samples from healthy donors and cancer patients. Using immunoSEQ multiplex PCR, the repertoire was profiled, and TCRdb retains in-frame clones only, with some absent. The repertoire has approximately 130,000 clones, about 86% of them found once; the top ten carry 9% to 13%. Sequenced input: blood. The receptors shown here come from a man younger than 40 in good health.

This clone was observed a handful of times. This chain links TRBV2 with TRBJ1-6; D might be TRBD1 (6 bases). The germline gives CDR1 SNHLY, CDR2 FYNNEI. The V and J ends lost 6 bases and 5 bases respectively, with 17 bases between them. The CDR3 has 16 amino acids. Here the CDR3 DNA reads TGTGCCAGCAGCTACCTAGGACAGCTGAATAATTCACCCCTCCACTTT. Translation gives CASSYLGQLNNSPLHF.

The chain combines TRBV30 with TRBJ1-1; D is possibly TRBD1 (5 bases). The V gene's germline CDR1 is GTSNPN and CDR2 SVGIG (reference sequence). With 7 bases removed from V and 4 bases from J, the gap between germline ends came to 13 bases. The CDR3 extends over 12 amino acids. The CDR3 DNA sequence: TGTGCCTCCTTCCCGGGGGGCACTGAAGCTTTCTTT. Translated, it gives CASFPGGTEAFF.

The rearrangement joins TRBV30 to TRBJ1-2; TRBD1 matches 7 bases. CDR3 size: 12 residues. From germline, CDR1 is GTSNPN and CDR2 SVGIG (reference sequence). V was clipped by 3 bases and J by 8 bases; unmatched bases: 6. CDR3 DNA sequence: TGTGCCTGGAGCCTAGGGACAGTCGGCTACACCTTC. Translated, it gives CAWSLGTVGYTF. The complete variable domain, with remaining parts taken from reference TRBV30 and TRBJ1-2, reads SQTIHQWPATLVQPVGSPLSLECTVEGTSNPNLYWYRQAAGRGLQLLFYSVGIGQISSEVPQNLSASRPQDRQFILSSKKLLLSDSGFYLCAWSLGTVGYTFGSGTRLTVV.

V is TRBV28 and J is TRBJ2-1, with 10 bases that match TRBD1. This CDR3 spans 14 amino acids. Germline V gene data show CDR1 as MDHEN and CDR2 as SYDVKM. Trimming removed 6 bases from V and 2 bases from J; junction bases left unmatched: 1. The CDR3 loop reads CASRGTGAYNEQFF. The CDR3 DNA is TGTGCCAGCAGGGGGACAGGGGCCTACAATGAGCAGTTCTTC.

The genes are TRBV29-1 and TRBJ1-5; D is undetermined. The germline V gene encodes CDR1 SQVTM and CDR2 ANQGSEA. This CDR3 is 12 amino acids long. Trimming stripped 4 bases from V and 5 bases from J, with 9 bases between. CDR3 amino acids: CSVADSDQPQHF. The DNA of the CDR3 is TGCAGCGTTGCAGATTCCGATCAGCCCCAGCATTTT.

This chain uses TRBV3-1 (or the pseudogene TRBV3-2) with TRBJ1-4; D gene unclear. Germline-derived CDR1 and CDR2 are LGHDT and YNNKEL (reference sequence). V was clipped by 6 bases and J by 0 bases, with 11 bases between them. The CDR3 sequence is 15 residues long. This CDR3 is CASRRWPSTNEKLFF. The CDR3 nucleotides read TGTGCCAGCAGACGGTGGCCATCAACTAATGAAAAACTGTTTTTT.

The sample holds a few counts of this clone. The chain joins TRBV5-8 to TRBJ2-2; weak D call: TRBD2 (5 bases). Germline CDR1 reads SGHTS; CDR2 reads YDEGEE. Trimming shortened V by 7 bases and J by 6 bases, and 16 bases separated the two germline ends. The CDR3 sequence is 14 residues long. The CDR3 here is CASFSSGWAGELFF. The CDR3, as DNA: TGTGCCAGCTTCTCCTCGGGATGGGCCGGGGAGCTGTTTTTT.

The chain is built from TRBV19 and TRBJ2-4, with TRBD1 identical over 8 bases. The V gene's germline CDR1 is LNHDA and CDR2 SQIVND (reference sequence). V shed 3 bases, J shed 0 bases, and the junction held 10 bases outside the gene matches. This CDR3 is 18 amino acids long. The DNA of the CDR3 is TGTGCCAGTAGTATGGGGACAGGTGGGGCCCTAGCCAAAAACATTCAGTACTTC. Protein product: CASSMGTGGALAKNIQYF.

This chain connects TRBV29-1 to TRBJ2-1; 7 bases map to TRBD1. V gave up 5 bases and J gave up 6 bases; unmatched junction bases: 1. Germline loops: CDR1 SQVTM, CDR2 ANQGSEA. This CDR3 contains 11 residues. The CDR3 region has the DNA TGCAGCGTTTGGACAGGCAATGAGCAGTTCTTC. It yields the protein CSVWTGNEQFF.

At least ten counts were recorded for this clone. The chain combines TRBV2 with TRBJ1-2, with 8 nucleotides matching TRBD1. V lost 2 bases to trimming and J lost 7 bases; unmatched junction nucleotides: 3. The germline gives CDR1 SNHLY, CDR2 FYNNEI. There are 13 residues in the CDR3. The CDR3 reads CASSERTGTGYTF. CDR3 nucleotides: TGTGCCAGCAGTGAACGGACAGGGACTGGCTACACCTTC.

The chain links TRBV19 to TRBJ2-3, with a possible D match to TRBD1 (6 bases). The CDR3 is 14 amino acids. The germline gives CDR1 LNHDA, CDR2 SQIVND (reference sequence). Trimming took off 3 bases at V and 3 bases at J, with 10 bases between the two ends. The CDR3 nucleotides are TGTGCCAGTAGTATGCGACAGGAGACAGATACGCAGTATTTT. This sequence encodes CASSMRQETDTQYF. The complete variable domain, with remaining parts taken from reference TRBV19 and TRBJ2-3, reads DGGITQSPKYLFRKEGQNVTLSCEQNLNHDAMYWYRQDPGQGLRLIYYSQIVNDFQKGDIAEGYSVSREKKESFPLTVTSAQKNPTAFYLCASSMRQETDTQYFGPGTRLTVL.

This chain links TRBV18 with TRBJ1-5; D remains ambiguous. CDR3 length: 14 residues. Trimming left V 3 bases short and J 0 bases short, with 6 bases between. Germline V gene lookup returns CDR1 KGHSH and CDR2 LQKENI. The CDR3 bases are TGTGCCAGCTCACCGAAGGGTAGCAATCAGCCCCAGCATTTT. This codes for CASSPKGSNQPQHF.

The rearrangement links TRBV28 to TRBJ1-5, with D unresolved. This CDR3 comprises 15 residues. The germline V gene encodes CDR1 MDHEN and CDR2 SYDVKM. The V gene lost 6 bases and the J gene lost 3 bases, with 15 bases spanning the gap. CDR3 residues: CASSFPARINQPQHF. The CDR3 DNA is TGTGCCAGCAGCTTCCCGGCACGGATCAATCAGCCCCAGCATTTT.

The chain joins TRBV10-3 to TRBJ2-1; TRBD1 matches 8 bases. V shed 7 bases, J shed 6 bases, and the junction held 5 bases outside the gene matches. CDR3 size: 13 residues. Germline-derived CDR1 and CDR2 are ENHRY and SYGVKD. The CDR3 DNA is TGTGCCATCACTTCGGACAGGGCCAATGAGCAGTTCTTC. It translates to CAITSDRANEQFF.

The chain has TRBV6-6 and TRBJ2-3; D unclear. CDR1 and CDR2 (germline): MNHNY, SVGAGI (reference sequence). V was cut by 6 bases and J by 1 base, with 8 bases left in between. The CDR3 is 13 amino acids. The CDR3 sequence: CASRSTGTDTQYF. CDR3 DNA sequence: TGTGCCAGCAGATCTACAGGCACAGATACGCAGTATTTT.

V gene TRBV15 combines with J gene TRBJ1-3; D ambiguous. The CDR3 runs 14 residues. Germline lookup yields CDR1 LNHNV and CDR2 YYDKDF (reference sequence). V lost 0 bases, J lost 0 bases, and 3 bases lay in between. The CDR3 here is CATSRDGSGNTIYF. The CDR3 DNA reads TGTGCCACCAGCAGAGACGGCTCTGGAAACACCATATATTTT.

In DNA form, the CDR3 reads TGTGCCAGCAGTGAATGGACGGGAGGGAGGACTGAAGCTTTCTTT. Its protein is CASSEWTGGRTEAFF. This chain links TRBV6-1 with TRBJ1-1; the D is unclear. Germline CDR1 reads MNHNS; CDR2 reads SASEGT. With 2 bases removed from V and 5 bases from J, the gap between germline ends came to 15 bases. This CDR3 has 15 amino acids.

V and J are TRBV5-6 and TRBJ1-3; D unresolved. Trimming cost V 3 bases and J 9 bases, with 31 bases left between them. The CDR3 has 19 residues. The V gene's germline CDR1 is SGHDT and CDR2 YYEEEE. The CDR3 loop is CASSSSTSPAVGGFPTIYF. CDR3 sequence (DNA): TGTGCCAGCAGCTCCAGCACCAGCCCAGCGGTAGGTGGCTTCCCCACCATATATTTT.

J is TRBJ2-1 and V is TRBV19, with 7 bases matching TRBD2. Trimming took 5 bases from V and 4 from J; bases not matched to a gene: 5. This CDR3 is 14 amino acids long. The germline CDR1 and CDR2 sequences are LNHDA and SQIVND (reference sequence). In DNA form, the CDR3 reads TGTGCCAGTAGTGTGGCTAGCGGATACAATGAGCAGTTCTTC. Amino acids: CASSVASGYNEQFF.

This chain joins TRBV30 and TRBJ1-4; no firm D call. The CDR3 is 13 amino acids. V was shortened by 8 bases and J by 8 bases, with 18 bases between the two germline ends. In germline, CDR1 is GTSNPN, CDR2 SVGIG (reference sequence). The CDR3 region has the DNA TGTGCCGGCATCAGGCCGGGGAGCGAAAAACTGTTTTTT. Protein sequence: CAGIRPGSEKLFF.

This sequence joins TRBV7-9 and TRBJ1-2; no clear D gene. The germline CDR1 and CDR2 sequences are SEHNR and FQNEAQ (reference sequence). With 4 bases removed from V and 6 bases from J, the gap between germline ends came to 9 bases. The length of the CDR3 is 12 residues. The CDR3 is CASSSPDNGYTF. The CDR3 DNA follows: TGTGCCAGCAGCTCCCCGGATAATGGCTACACCTTC.